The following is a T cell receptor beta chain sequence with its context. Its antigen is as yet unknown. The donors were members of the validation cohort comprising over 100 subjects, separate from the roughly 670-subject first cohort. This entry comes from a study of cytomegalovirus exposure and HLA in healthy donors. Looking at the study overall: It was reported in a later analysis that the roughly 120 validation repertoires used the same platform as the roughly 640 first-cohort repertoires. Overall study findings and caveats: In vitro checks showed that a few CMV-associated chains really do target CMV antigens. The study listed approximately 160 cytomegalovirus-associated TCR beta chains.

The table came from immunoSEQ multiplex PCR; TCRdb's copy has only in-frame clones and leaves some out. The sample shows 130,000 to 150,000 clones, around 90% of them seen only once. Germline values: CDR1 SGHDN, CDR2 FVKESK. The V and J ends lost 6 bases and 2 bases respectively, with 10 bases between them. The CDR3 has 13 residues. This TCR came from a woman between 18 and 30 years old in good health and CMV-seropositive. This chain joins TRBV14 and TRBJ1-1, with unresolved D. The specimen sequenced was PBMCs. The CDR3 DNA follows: TGTGCCAGCAGTCTAGGTAGAAACACTGAAGCTTTCTTT. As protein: CASSLGRNTEAFF.